A single sample is the source of the 9 T cell receptor beta chains below, sequenced in a study of shared clonotypes between healthy human individuals. Naive CD8 populations comprised CD45RO-negative cells positively selected for CCR7, excluding terminally differentiated effector memory CD45RA+ cells. Clones were read by immunoSEQ multiplex PCR, and TCRdb kept only the in-frame ones, dropping some. The sample holds millions of clones; approximately 94% are singletons and the top ten take roughly 1%. The sample consisted of naive CD8+ T cells sorted from blood. These TCRs come from a man between 18 and 35 years old in good health.

The chain couples TRBV7-6 to TRBJ2-3; D is possibly TRBD1 or TRBD2 (5 bases each). Trimming stripped 6 bases from V and 3 bases from J, with 19 bases between. CDR1 and CDR2 from the germline V gene are SGHVS and FNYEAQ. The CDR3 is made up of 16 amino acids. CDR3 sequence: CASSSTGLVGTDTQYF. As DNA, the CDR3 is TGTGCCAGCAGTTCTACGGGGCTCGTCGGGACAGATACGCAGTATTTT.

This clone was counted once. This chain's CDR3 is CATRPHVDYEQYF. CDR3 sequence (DNA): TGTGCCACCAGGCCCCACGTTGATTACGAGCAGTACTTC. The gene calls are TRBV15 and TRBJ2-7; D gene ambiguous. The germline CDR1 and CDR2 sequences are LNHNV and YYDKDF (reference sequence). The CDR3 consists of 13 residues. Trimming took 6 bases from V and 4 from J, leaving 13 bases between them.

CDR3 in amino acids: CASSLFEGGSYEQYF. CDR3 coding DNA: TGCGCCAGCAGCTTGTTCGAAGGCGGCTCCTACGAGCAGTACTTC. This chain connects TRBV5-1 to TRBJ2-7; D unresolved. The CDR3 runs to 15 residues. The ends were cut back, 1 base at V and 0 bases at J, with 11 bases in the middle. CDR1 is SGHRS, CDR2 YFSETQ, per germline.

The J gene is TRBJ2-7, the V gene TRBV6-5; D uncertain. Looked up from germline, CDR1 is MNHEY and CDR2 is SVGAGI. V shed 4 bases and J shed 2 bases, with 9 bases lying between them. The CDR3 runs 13 residues. CDR3 region: CASSSAETYEQYF. The CDR3 nucleotides are TGTGCCAGCAGTTCAGCAGAAACCTACGAGCAGTACTTC.

In its sample, this clone was seen a few times. The genes are TRBV10-1 and TRBJ1-5, with 7 nucleotides matching TRBD1. In germline, CDR1 is WNHNN, CDR2 SYGVQD (reference sequence). Trimming at V came to 5 bases and at J to 6 bases, leaving 7 bases not matched to a gene. The CDR3 is made up of 14 amino acids. The CDR3 coding sequence is TGCGCCAGCAGTCGACAGGGAGAGATTCAGCCCCAGCATTTT. This translates into CASSRQGEIQPQHF.

This clone was seen just once. Here the CDR3 reads CASSEGEQGYNQPQHF. CDR3 nucleotide sequence: TGTGCCAGCAGTGAAGGGGAGCAGGGGTACAATCAGCCCCAGCATTTT. The rearrangement joins TRBV2 to TRBJ1-5; D is possibly TRBD1 (6 bases). This CDR3 spans 16 amino acids. V was pared by 1 base and J by 3 bases, with 13 bases between. Germline CDR1 and CDR2: SNHLY and FYNNEI.

The gene calls are TRBV5-4 and TRBJ1-2; D not certain. The V and J ends lost 3 bases and 2 bases respectively, with 11 bases between them. The germline V gene has CDR1 SGHNT and CDR2 YYREEE (reference sequence). This CDR3 region has 14 residues. The CDR3 nucleotides read TGTGCCAGCAGCTCAGAGGGCTTAAACTATGGCTACACCTTC. Translating it yields CASSSEGLNYGYTF.

With regard to this clone: Other DNA variants within this sample encode the same CDR3. The V call is TRBV19, the J call TRBJ2-7; TRBD1 agrees at 11 bases. The CDR3 totals 15 residues. Germline CDR1 and CDR2: LNHDA and SQIVND (reference sequence). V was clipped by 3 bases and J by 2 bases; unmatched bases: 3. CDR3 in amino acids: CASSIGTGGTYEQYF. CDR3 bases: TGTGCCAGTAGTATCGGGACAGGGGGTACCTACGAGCAGTACTTC.

The CDR3 region has the DNA TGTGCCAGCAGCTTAAGCCGACTAGCGGGAGGCGCGGCCTACAATGAGCAGTTCTTC. It specifies CASSLSRLAGGAAYNEQFF. The chain is built from TRBV13 and TRBJ2-1; TRBD2 matches 13 bases. J lost 2 bases, V lost 2 bases, and 9 bases had no gene match. Germline CDR1 PRHDT, CDR2 FYEKMQ (reference sequence). The length of the CDR3 is 19 residues.